The clone carrying this T cell receptor delta chain was seen more than once but under ten times. Germline CDR1 GEAIGNYY, CDR2 EKD. There are 19 residues in the CDR3. V shed 4 bases and J 0 bases; nucleotides not matched to a gene: 11. TCRdb used CATT to re-call clones from the reads. The sample shows about 1,600 delta-chain clones, over 40% of them seen only once. These data come from a study of gamma-delta chains in newborns, infants, children. Study context: Innate gammadelta T cells reportedly expand polyclonally right after birth, driven by microbial exposure, per the title.

The source of this sequence is a child who had a fever. The chain recombines TRDV2 with TRDJ3; 7 bases are a match to TRDD3. The sequencing sample was made of blood. This CDR3 is CACEYAGGPSSWDTRQMFF. The CDR3 nucleotides read TGTGCCTGTGAATATGCTGGGGGCCCAAGCTCCTGGGACACCCGACAGATGTTTTTC.